The rows below give T cell receptor beta chains drawn from one sample of a study of T cell repertoires in aging, cancer and after chemotherapy. MiXCR, run by TCRdb on the multiplex PCR reads, gives a single entry per CDR3 protein. The table lists over 2,500 distinct CDR3 sequences, roughly 45% of them singletons, with 3.1% in the top ten. The sequenced material came from blood. Source of these receptors: a human donor with a solid tumor. Each CDR3 is given with its conserved first and last residue. A D gene is named only where the DNA matches it firmly.

J gene	V gene	D gene	CDR3 protein
TRBJ2-5	TRBV30	NA	CAWSKSRTLGETQYF
TRBJ1-3	TRBV6-5	NA	CASSYSSGNTIYF
TRBJ1-1	TRBV19	NA	CASSAYRAETEAFF
TRBJ2-2	TRBV10-3	NA	CAISGGQNTGELFF
TRBJ2-2	TRBV5-1	NA	CASSSSALVLSTGELFF
TRBJ2-7	TRBV6-1	NA	CASSPLLQGYGEQYF
TRBJ1-3	TRBV7-9	TRBD1	CASSPTGGAGNTIYF
TRBJ2-3	TRBV7-2	NA	CASSSRHPSTDTQYF
TRBJ1-3	TRBV19	TRBD1	CASTRTTGTDTIYF
TRBJ2-7	TRBV6-2/TRBV6-3	NA	CASSNTYEQYF
TRBJ2-2	TRBV5-4	NA	CANSLAGTGELFF
TRBJ2-1	TRBV10-3	NA	CAISESGAGEQFF
TRBJ2-7	TRBV12-3/TRBV12-4	TRBD2	CASSLTSGAYEQYF
TRBJ1-4	TRBV6-6	NA	CASSLPGQLREKLFF
TRBJ2-1	TRBV6-5	TRBD2	CASSLAGGRNEQFF
TRBJ2-2	TRBV30	NA	CAWNVGYTSGELFF
TRBJ1-2	TRBV7-2	NA	CASSSRVVGGDYTF
TRBJ2-2	TRBV5-4	TRBD2	CASSAASGRNTGELFF
TRBJ1-2	TRBV29-1	NA	CSVEGSPGLGRNYGYTF
TRBJ2-5	TRBV20-1	NA	CSARDGGSGEETQYF
TRBJ2-3	TRBV20-1	TRBD2	CSAAGLAGTDTQYF
TRBJ1-3	TRBV5-1	NA	CASSPTAGNTIYF
TRBJ2-2	TRBV19	NA	CASKPGLNTGELFF
TRBJ2-3	TRBV20-1	NA	CSAPSSGGTDTQYF
TRBJ2-3	TRBV7-2	NA	CASSFGLPAQYF
TRBJ1-3	TRBV5-1	NA	CASSFSDGNTIYF
TRBJ1-6	TRBV20-1	NA	CSAQPGPPSPLHF
TRBJ2-3	TRBV20-1	NA	CSAWAGARGTDTQYF
TRBJ2-3	TRBV4-3	TRBD1	CASSRTGISTDTQYF
TRBJ1-5	TRBV30	NA	CAWSRDTNQPQHF
TRBJ2-3	TRBV11-2	NA	CASSYMGTQYF
TRBJ1-5	TRBV29-1	TRBD1	CSASGTDNQPQHF
TRBJ2-7	TRBV5-4	TRBD2	CASSLEGLAGGEQYF
TRBJ1-3	TRBV7-2	TRBD1	CASSFVGTGSSGNTIYF
TRBJ1-4	TRBV19	NA	CASSPQTGADEKLFF
TRBJ2-1	TRBV7-2	NA	CASSLTGPSYNEQFF
TRBJ2-6	TRBV5-4	TRBD1	CASRDRGSGANVLTF
TRBJ2-5	TRBV14	TRBD2	CASRATSGSRVETQYF
TRBJ2-5	TRBV6-5	NA	CASTPFQETQYF
TRBJ1-1	TRBV6-5	NA	CASSELFWGGVNTEAFF
TRBJ2-3	TRBV6-5	TRBD2	CASRPAGPDTHYF
TRBJ2-2	TRBV7-9	TRBD2	CASSWTSGRGTGELFF
TRBJ1-3	TRBV7-2	TRBD1	CASSHGTAGNTIYF
TRBJ2-2	TRBV5-6	NA	CASSYEPPGANTGELFF
TRBJ2-1	TRBV29-1	TRBD2	CSVSTGLAAPNEQFF
TRBJ2-7	TRBV29-1	NA	CSVEVLRGSYEQYF
TRBJ1-1	TRBV19	NA	CASRNPVNTEAFF
TRBJ2-1	TRBV7-2	NA	CASSLSRSNEQFF
TRBJ1-2	TRBV5-4	NA	CASPPVSNYGYTF
TRBJ1-2	TRBV6-1	NA	CASKEQVRGYTF
TRBJ2-7	TRBV27	TRBD1	CASSVQGANYEQYF
TRBJ2-7	TRBV24-1	NA	CATSDLTGLEQYF
TRBJ2-1	TRBV6-5	TRBD2	CASTPLAGGEQFF
TRBJ2-4	TRBV9	TRBD2	CASSAGLAGNIQYF
TRBJ1-6	TRBV5-5	TRBD1	CASSLDRGKIPLHF
TRBJ2-5	TRBV30	TRBD2	CAWSATSGGETQYF
TRBJ2-7	TRBV11-2	NA	CASSHGDTYEQYF
TRBJ2-3	TRBV29-1	NA	CSVDLMGVADTQYF
TRBJ1-1	TRBV7-2	NA	CASSSIVLVGPAFF